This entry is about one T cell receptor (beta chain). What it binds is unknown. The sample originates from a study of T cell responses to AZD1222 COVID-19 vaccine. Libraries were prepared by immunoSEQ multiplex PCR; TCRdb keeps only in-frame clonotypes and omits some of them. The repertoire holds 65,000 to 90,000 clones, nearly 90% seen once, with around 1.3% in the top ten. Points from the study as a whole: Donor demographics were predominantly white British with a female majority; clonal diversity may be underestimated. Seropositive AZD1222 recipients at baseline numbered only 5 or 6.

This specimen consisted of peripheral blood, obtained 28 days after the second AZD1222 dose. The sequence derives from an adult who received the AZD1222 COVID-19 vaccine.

CDR3 nucleotide sequence: TGTGCCAGCAGACTACCACAGGGCTACGAGCAGTACTTC. Translation gives CASRLPQGYEQYF. The chain couples TRBV28 to TRBJ2-7, with D perhaps matching TRBD1 (6 bases). The germline gives CDR1 MDHEN, CDR2 SYDVKM. V was clipped by 6 bases and J by 3 bases, with 12 bases between them. The CDR3 length is 13 residues.